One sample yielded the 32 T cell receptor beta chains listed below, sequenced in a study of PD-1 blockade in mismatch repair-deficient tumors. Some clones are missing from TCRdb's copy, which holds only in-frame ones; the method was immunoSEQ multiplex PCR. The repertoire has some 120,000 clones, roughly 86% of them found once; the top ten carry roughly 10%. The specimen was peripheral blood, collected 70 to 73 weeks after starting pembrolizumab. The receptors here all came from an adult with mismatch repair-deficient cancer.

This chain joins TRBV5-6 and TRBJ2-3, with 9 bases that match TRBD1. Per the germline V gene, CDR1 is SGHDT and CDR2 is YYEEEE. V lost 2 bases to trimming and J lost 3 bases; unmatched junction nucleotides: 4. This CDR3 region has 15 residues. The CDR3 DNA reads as TGTGCCAGCAGCTTACAGGGGGCAGGGACAGATACGCAGTATTTT. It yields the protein CASSLQGAGTDTQYF.

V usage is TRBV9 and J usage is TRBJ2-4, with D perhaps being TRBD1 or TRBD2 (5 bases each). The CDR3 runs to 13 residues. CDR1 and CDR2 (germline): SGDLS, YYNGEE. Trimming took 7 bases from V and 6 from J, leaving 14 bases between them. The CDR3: CASGRGVGNIQYF. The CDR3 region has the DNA TGTGCCAGCGGAAGAGGGGTTGGAAACATTCAGTACTTC.

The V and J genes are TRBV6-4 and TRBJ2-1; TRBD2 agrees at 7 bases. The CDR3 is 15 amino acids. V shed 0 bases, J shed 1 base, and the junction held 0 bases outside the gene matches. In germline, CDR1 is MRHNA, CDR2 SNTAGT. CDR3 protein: CASSDSAGSYNEQFF. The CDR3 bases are TGTGCCAGCAGTGACTCAGCGGGATCCTACAATGAGCAGTTCTTC.

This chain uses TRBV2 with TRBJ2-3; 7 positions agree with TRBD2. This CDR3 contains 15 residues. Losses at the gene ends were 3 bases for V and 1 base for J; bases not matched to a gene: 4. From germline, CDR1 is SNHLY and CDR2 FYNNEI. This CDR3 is CASSELGLGTDTQYF. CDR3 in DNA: TGTGCCAGCAGTGAGCTTGGACTAGGCACAGATACGCAGTATTTT. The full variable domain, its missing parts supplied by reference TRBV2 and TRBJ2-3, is EPEVTQTPSHQVTQMGQEVILRCVPISNHLYFYWYRQILGQKVEFLVSFYNNEISEKSEIFDDQFSVERPDGSNFTLKIRSTKLEDSAMYFCASSELGLGTDTQYFGPGTRLTVL.

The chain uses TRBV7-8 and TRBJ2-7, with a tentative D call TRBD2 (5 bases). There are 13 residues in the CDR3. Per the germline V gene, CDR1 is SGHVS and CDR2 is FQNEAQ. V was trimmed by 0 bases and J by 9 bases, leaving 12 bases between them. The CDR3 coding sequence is TGTGCCAGCAGCTTAGCGGCTAGCTGGGTGCAGTACTTC. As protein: CASSLAASWVQYF.

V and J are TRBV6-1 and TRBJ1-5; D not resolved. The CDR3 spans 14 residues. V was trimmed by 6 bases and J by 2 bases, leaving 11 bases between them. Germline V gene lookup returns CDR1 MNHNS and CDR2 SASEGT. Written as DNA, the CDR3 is TGTGCCAGCAGGACCGGGTCGGGCAATCAGCCCCAGCATTTT. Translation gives CASRTGSGNQPQHF.

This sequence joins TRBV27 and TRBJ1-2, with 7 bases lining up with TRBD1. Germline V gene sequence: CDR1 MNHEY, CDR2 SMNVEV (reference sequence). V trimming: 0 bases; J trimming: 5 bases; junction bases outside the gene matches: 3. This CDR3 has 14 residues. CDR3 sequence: CASSLSGDRYGYTF. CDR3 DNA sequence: TGTGCCAGCAGTTTATCGGGGGACAGATATGGCTACACCTTC.

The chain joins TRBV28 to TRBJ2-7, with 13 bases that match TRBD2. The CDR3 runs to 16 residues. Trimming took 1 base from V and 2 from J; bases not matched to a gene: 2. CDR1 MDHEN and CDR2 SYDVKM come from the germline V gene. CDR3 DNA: TGTGCCAGCAGTTTATTGGGACTAGCGGGACCCTACGAGCAGTACTTC. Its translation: CASSLLGLAGPYEQYF. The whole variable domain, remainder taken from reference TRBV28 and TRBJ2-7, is DVKVTQSSRYLVKRTGEKVFLECVQDMDHENMFWYRQDPGLGLRLIYFSYDVKMKEKGDIPEGYSVSREKKERFSLILESASTNQTSMYLCASSLLGLAGPYEQYFGPGTRLTVT.

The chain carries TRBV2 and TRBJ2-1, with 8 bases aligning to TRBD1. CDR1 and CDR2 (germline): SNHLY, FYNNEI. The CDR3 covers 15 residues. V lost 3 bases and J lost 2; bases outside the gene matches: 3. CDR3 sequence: CASSEGQVPYNEQFF. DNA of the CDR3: TGTGCCAGCAGTGAGGGACAGGTTCCCTACAATGAGCAGTTCTTC. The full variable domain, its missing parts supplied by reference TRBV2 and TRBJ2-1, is EPEVTQTPSHQVTQMGQEVILRCVPISNHLYFYWYRQILGQKVEFLVSFYNNEISEKSEIFDDQFSVERPDGSNFTLKIRSTKLEDSAMYFCASSEGQVPYNEQFFGPGTRLTVL.

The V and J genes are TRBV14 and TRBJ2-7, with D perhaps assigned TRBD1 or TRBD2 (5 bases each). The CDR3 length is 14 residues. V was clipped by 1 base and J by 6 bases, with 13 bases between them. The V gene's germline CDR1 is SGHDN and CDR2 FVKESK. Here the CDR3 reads CASSQVLLGAEQYF. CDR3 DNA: TGTGCCAGCAGCCAAGTTCTACTAGGGGCCGAGCAGTACTTC.

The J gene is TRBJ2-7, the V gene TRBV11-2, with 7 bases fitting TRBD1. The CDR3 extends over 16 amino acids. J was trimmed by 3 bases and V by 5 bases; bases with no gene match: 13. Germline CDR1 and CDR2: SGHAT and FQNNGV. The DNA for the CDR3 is TGTGCCAGCAGCCCTGGAGAAGGACAGGCAGACTACGAGCAGTACTTC. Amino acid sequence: CASSPGEGQADYEQYF.

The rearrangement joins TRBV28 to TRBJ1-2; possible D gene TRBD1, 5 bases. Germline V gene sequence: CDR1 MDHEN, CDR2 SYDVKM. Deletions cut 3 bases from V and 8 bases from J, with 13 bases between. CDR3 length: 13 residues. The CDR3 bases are TGTGCCAGCAGTTTTAAGGGGCGAAGAGGCTACACCTTC. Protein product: CASSFKGRRGYTF.

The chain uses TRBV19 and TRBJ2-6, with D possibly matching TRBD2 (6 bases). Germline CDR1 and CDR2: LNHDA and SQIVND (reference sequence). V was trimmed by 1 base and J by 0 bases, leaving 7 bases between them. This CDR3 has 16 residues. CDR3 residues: CASSIGGVSGANVLTF. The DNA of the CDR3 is TGTGCCAGTAGTATAGGCGGGGTCTCTGGGGCCAACGTCCTGACTTTC.

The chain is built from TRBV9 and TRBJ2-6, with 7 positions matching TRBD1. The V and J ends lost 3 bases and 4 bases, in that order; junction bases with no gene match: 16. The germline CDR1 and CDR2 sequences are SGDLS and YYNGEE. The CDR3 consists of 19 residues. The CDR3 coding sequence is TGTGCCAGCAGCGAATCCCTAACCCCACAGGGGACGGGGGCCAACGTCCTGACTTTC. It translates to CASSESLTPQGTGANVLTF.

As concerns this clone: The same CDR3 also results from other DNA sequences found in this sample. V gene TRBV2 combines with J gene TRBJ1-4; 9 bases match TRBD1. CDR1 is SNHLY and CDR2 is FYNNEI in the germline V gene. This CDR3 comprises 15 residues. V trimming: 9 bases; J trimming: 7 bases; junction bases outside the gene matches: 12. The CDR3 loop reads CASSRTGTGSEKLFF. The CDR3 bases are TGTGCCAGTAGCCGTACCGGGACAGGGTCTGAAAAACTGTTTTTT. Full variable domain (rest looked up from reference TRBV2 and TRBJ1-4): EPEVTQTPSHQVTQMGQEVILRCVPISNHLYFYWYRQILGQKVEFLVSFYNNEISEKSEIFDDQFSVERPDGSNFTLKIRSTKLEDSAMYFCASSRTGTGSEKLFFGSGTQLSVL.

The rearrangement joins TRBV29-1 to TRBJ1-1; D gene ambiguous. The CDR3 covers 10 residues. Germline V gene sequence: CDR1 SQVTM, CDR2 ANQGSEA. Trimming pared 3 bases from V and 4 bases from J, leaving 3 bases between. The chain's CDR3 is CSVEATEAFF. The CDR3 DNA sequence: TGCAGCGTTGAGGCCACTGAAGCTTTCTTT.

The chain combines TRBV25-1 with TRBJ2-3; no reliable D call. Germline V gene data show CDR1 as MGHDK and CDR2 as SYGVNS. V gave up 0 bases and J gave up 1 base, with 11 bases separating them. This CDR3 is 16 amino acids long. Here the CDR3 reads CASSEYGVMGTDTQYF. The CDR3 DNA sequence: TGTGCCAGCAGTGAATATGGGGTGATGGGCACAGATACGCAGTATTTT.

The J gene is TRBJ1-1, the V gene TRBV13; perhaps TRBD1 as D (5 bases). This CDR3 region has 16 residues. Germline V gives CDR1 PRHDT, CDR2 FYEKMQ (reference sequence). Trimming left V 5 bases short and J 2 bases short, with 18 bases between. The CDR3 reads CASSPAQGRGNTEAFF. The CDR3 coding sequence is TGTGCCAGCAGCCCAGCCCAAGGTCGGGGCAACACTGAAGCTTTCTTT. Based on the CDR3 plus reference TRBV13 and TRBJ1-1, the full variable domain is AAGVIQSPRHLIKEKRETATLKCYPIPRHDTVYWYQQGPGQDPQFLISFYEKMQSDKGSIPDRFSAQQFSDYHSELNMSSLELGDSALYFCASSPAQGRGNTEAFFGQGTRLTVV.

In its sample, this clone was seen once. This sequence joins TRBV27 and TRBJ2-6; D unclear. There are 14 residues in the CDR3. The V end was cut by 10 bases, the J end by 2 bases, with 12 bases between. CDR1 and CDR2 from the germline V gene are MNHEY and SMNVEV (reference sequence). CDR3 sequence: CATSVVAGANVLTF. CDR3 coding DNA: TGTGCCACCTCAGTGGTTGCTGGGGCCAACGTCCTGACTTTC.

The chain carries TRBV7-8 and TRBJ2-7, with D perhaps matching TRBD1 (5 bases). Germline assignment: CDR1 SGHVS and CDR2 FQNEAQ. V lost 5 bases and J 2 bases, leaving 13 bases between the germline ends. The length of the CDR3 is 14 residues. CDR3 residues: CASSGQQATYEQYF. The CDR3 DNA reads TGTGCCAGCAGCGGCCAACAGGCCACCTACGAGCAGTACTTC.

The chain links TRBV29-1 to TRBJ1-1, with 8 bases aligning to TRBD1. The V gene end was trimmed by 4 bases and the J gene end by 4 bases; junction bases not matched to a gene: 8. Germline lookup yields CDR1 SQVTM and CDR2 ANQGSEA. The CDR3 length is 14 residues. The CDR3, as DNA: TGCAGCGTTGCGGCAGGGGGCCAAGGCACTGAAGCTTTCTTT. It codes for CSVAAGGQGTEAFF.

The chain's CDR3 is CASSQAGQGASYEQYF. In DNA form, the CDR3 reads TGCGCCAGCAGCCAAGCTGGACAGGGGGCCTCCTACGAGCAGTACTTC. The rearrangement links TRBV4-1 to TRBJ2-7, with 11 positions matching TRBD1. Trimming removed 1 base from V and 0 bases from J; junction bases left unmatched: 2. Germline assignment: CDR1 MGHRA and CDR2 YSYEKL. The CDR3 runs to 16 residues.

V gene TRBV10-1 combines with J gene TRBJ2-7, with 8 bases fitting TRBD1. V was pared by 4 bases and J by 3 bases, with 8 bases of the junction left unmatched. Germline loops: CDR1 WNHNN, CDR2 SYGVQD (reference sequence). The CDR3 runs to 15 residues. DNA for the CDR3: TGCGCCAGCAGTGCCGAGGACAGGGAACTCTACGAGCAGTACTTC. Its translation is CASSAEDRELYEQYF.

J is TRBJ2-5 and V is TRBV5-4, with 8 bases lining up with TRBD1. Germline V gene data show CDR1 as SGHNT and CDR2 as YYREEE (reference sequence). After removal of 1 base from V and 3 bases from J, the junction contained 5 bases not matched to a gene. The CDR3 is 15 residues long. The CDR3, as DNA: TGTGCCAGCAGCTTGTTAACAGGGGGAAAAGAGACCCAGTACTTC. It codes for CASSLLTGGKETQYF.

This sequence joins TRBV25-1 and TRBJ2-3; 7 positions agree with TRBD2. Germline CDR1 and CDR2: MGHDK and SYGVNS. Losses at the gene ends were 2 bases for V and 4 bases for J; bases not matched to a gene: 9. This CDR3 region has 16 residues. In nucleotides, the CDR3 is TGTGCCAGCAGTGAACGGGGGTGGGAGGGATCAGATACGCAGTATTTT. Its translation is CASSERGWEGSDTQYF.

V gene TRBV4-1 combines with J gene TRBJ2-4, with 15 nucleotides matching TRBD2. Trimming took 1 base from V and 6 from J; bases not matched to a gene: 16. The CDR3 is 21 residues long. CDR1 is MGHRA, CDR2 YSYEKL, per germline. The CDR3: CASSQAVPGGLAGGPRNIQYF. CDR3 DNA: TGCGCCAGCAGCCAAGCAGTCCCAGGAGGACTAGCGGGAGGGCCCCGAAACATTCAGTACTTC.

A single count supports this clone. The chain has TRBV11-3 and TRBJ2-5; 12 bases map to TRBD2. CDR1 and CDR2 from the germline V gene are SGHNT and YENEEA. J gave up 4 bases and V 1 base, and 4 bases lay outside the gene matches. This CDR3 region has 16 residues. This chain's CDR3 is CASSLVLLAGGETQYF. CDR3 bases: TGTGCCAGCAGCTTAGTTTTACTAGCGGGGGGAGAGACCCAGTACTTC. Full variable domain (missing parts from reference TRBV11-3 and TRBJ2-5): EAGVVQSPRYKIIEKKQPVAFWCNPISGHNTLYWYLQNLGQGPELLIRYENEEAVDDSQLPKDRFSAERLKGVDSTLKIQPAELGDSAVYLCASSLVLLAGGETQYFGPGTRLLVL.

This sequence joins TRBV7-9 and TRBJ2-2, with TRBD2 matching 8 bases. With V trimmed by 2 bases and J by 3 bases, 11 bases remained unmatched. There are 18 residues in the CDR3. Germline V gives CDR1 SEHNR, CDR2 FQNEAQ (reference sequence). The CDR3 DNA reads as TGTGCCAGCAGCTTATCAATTCCGACTAGCGAATACACCGGGGAGCTGTTTTTT. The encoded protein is CASSLSIPTSEYTGELFF.

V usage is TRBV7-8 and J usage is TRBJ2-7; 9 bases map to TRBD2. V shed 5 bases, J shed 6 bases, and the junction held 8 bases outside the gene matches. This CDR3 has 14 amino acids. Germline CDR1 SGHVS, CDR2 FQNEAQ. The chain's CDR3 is CASSALAGLGEQYF. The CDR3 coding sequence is TGTGCCAGCAGCGCGCTAGCGGGACTAGGCGAGCAGTACTTC.

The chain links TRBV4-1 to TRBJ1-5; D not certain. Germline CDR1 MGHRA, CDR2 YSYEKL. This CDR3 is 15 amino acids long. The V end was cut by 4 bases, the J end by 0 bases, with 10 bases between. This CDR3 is CASSLRTDSNQPQHF. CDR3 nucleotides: TGCGCCAGCAGCCTCCGGACGGATAGCAATCAGCCCCAGCATTTT.

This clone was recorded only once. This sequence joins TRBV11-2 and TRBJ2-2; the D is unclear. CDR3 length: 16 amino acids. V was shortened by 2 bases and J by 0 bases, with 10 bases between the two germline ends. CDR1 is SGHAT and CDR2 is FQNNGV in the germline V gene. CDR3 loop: CASSLFATSNTGELFF. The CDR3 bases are TGTGCCAGCAGCTTATTCGCTACTTCGAACACCGGGGAGCTGTTTTTT.

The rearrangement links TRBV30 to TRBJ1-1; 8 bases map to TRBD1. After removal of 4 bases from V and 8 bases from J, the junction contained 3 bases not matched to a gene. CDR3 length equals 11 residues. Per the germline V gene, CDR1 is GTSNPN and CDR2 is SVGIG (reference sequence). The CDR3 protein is CAWTRGPEAFF. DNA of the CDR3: TGTGCCTGGACCAGGGGGCCCGAAGCTTTCTTT.